The clone carrying this TCR beta chain was picked up a small number of times. Its antigen is unknown. MiXCR, applied by TCRdb to the 5' RACE reads, yields one record per CDR3 protein. Seen here are around 960,000 distinct CDR3 sequences, approximately 13% observed once, and the top ten hold roughly 1.5%. This sample stems from a study of identical twins. Study-level points and caveats: Insertion counts were lower in abundant cord blood beta clonotypes, a trend that memory repertoires did not show. Low generation-probability sequences were in excess among twin-shared out-of-frame alpha sequences.

V lost 3 bases, J lost 7 bases, and 10 bases stayed unmatched. The CDR3 covers 15 residues. The germline CDR1 and CDR2 sequences are SGHNT and YYREEE (reference sequence). The same data also contributed to another study, on yellow fever vaccine responses in identical twins. As reported in that work: Reportedly, the response of twins' T cells to the vaccine seemed partly convergent, partly personalized.

This sequence originates from a woman aged 18-30 years in good health. The rearrangement links TRBV5-4 to TRBJ2-1; 7 bases are a match to TRBD1. Sequenced input: PBMCs. The CDR3 nucleotides read TGTGCCAGCAGCTCGACGACAGGGATTCGTAATGAGCAGTTCTTC. Amino acids: CASSSTTGIRNEQFF.